Below are 6 T cell receptor beta chains sequenced from a single sample in a study of blood T cell repertoires in COVID-19 (dated by TCRdb to about 2020). Library preparation employed the immunoSEQ multiplex PCR assay. TCRdb's version of the immuneACCESS table is confined to in-frame rearrangements and falls short of the full clone set. An unresolved V gene accounts for under half of the shortfall where checked; the remainder is of unknown origin. Across this sample there are 200,000 to 250,000 clones, with around 81% seen only once. In total, the top ten clones hold over 7% of the sample. The sample was peripheral blood. These receptors were taken from a woman in her 70s with acute or convalescent COVID-19.

The rearrangement links TRBV27 to TRBJ2-3, with 7 bases that match TRBD1. The J segment lost 1 base and the V segment lost 2 bases, leaving 3 bases of the junction unmatched. The germline V gene encodes CDR1 MNHEY and CDR2 SMNVEV (reference sequence). The CDR3 runs to 15 residues. Written as DNA, the CDR3 is TGTGCCAGCAGTTTACTAGGGACAGGCACAGATACGCAGTATTTT. Its protein is CASSLLGTGTDTQYF.

The chain uses TRBV12-3 or TRBV12-4 and TRBJ2-1, with D perhaps matching TRBD2 (6 bases). The V and J ends lost 5 bases and 10 bases respectively, with 15 bases between them. This CDR3 spans 13 amino acids. The CDR3 bases are TGTGCCAGCAGTACCTGGGACTCCGGAGAGCAGTTCTTC. This translates into CASSTWDSGEQFF.

The rearrangement joins TRBV20-1 to TRBJ2-3; 7 bases match TRBD1. V trimming: 3 bases; J trimming: 11 bases; junction bases outside the gene matches: 5. Germline values: CDR1 DFQATT, CDR2 SNEGSKA (reference sequence). The CDR3 is 11 residues long. CDR3 residues: CSASRQGRQYF. The CDR3 nucleotides read TGCAGTGCTAGCAGACAGGGACGGCAGTATTTT.

V gene TRBV21-1 combines with J gene TRBJ2-2; the table's TRBD1 call for D was not verified on the DNA. TRBV21-1 counts as a pseudogene. This CDR3 comprises 17 residues. In DNA form, the CDR3 reads TGTGCCAGCAGCAAAGTAGGGGTTGATAGGGCCACCGGGGAGCTGTTTTTT. Residues: CASSKVGVDRATGELFF.

The V and J genes are TRBV6-2 or TRBV6-3 and TRBJ1-1; D not resolved. The CDR3 is made up of 13 amino acids. Germline loops: CDR1 MNHEY, CDR2 SVGEGT. V was clipped by 0 bases and J by 4 bases, with 6 bases between them. The CDR3 DNA sequence: TGTGCCAGCAGTTACTCGAGGGTCACTGAAGCTTTCTTT. Translation gives CASSYSRVTEAFF.

The chain couples TRBV7-6 to TRBJ1-1, with 8 bases aligning to TRBD1. The CDR3 length is 16 residues. CDR1 is SGHVS and CDR2 is FNYEAQ in the germline V gene. V dropped 4 bases and J dropped 3; count of bases not matched to a gene: 10. The CDR3 spells CASSSSRGQGYTEAFF. CDR3 nucleotides: TGTGCCAGCAGCTCCTCCAGGGGGCAGGGGTACACTGAAGCTTTCTTT.